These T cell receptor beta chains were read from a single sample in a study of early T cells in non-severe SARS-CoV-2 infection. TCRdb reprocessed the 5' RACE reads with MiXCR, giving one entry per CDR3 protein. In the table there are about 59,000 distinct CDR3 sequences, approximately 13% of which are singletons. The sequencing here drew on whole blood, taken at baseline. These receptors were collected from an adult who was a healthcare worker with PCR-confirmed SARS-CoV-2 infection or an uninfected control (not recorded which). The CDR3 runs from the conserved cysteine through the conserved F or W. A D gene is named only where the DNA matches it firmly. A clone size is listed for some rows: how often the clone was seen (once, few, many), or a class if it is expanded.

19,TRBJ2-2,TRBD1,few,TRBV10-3,CAISEDPQGRKVRTGELFF,TGTGCCATCAGTGAGGACCCACAGGGGCGGAAGGTTCGCACCGGGGAGCTGTTTTTT
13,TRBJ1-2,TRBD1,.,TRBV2,CASNIDRERGYTF,TGTGCCAGCAATATCGACAGGGAAAGGGGCTACACCTTC
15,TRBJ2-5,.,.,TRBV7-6,CASSLNFGNQETQYF,TGTGCCAGCAGCTTAAACTTCGGCAACCAAGAGACCCAGTACTTC
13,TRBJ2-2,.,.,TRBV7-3,CASSLGNTGELFF,TGTGCCAGCAGCTTAGGGAACACCGGGGAGCTGTTTTTT
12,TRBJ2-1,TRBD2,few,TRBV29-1,CSVSSSSGSTFF,TGCAGCGTCTCCTCCTCTAGCGGGAGTACTTTCTTC
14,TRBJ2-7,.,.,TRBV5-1,CASSLAASGYEQYF,TGCGCCAGCAGCTTGGCCGCGTCGGGGTACGAGCAGTACTTC
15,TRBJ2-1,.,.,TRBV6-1,CASSAVKGKYNEQFF,TGTGCCAGCAGCGCCGTAAAAGGGAAGTACAATGAGCAGTTCTTC
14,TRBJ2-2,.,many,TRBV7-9,CASRPQGFGGELFF,TGTGCCAGCAGGCCACAGGGCTTTGGCGGGGAGCTGTTTTTT
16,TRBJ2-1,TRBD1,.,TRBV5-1,CASSATGGEGYNEQFF,TGCGCCAGCAGCGCAACAGGGGGCGAGGGATACAATGAGCAGTTCTTC
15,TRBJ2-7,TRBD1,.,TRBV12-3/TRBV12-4,CASSLWTGGSYEQYF,TGTGCCAGCAGTTTATGGACAGGGGGCTCCTACGAGCAGTACTTC
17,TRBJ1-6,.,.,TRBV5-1,CASSLNRASSYNSPLHF,TGCGCCAGCAGCTTAAACAGGGCGAGCTCCTATAATTCACCCCTCCACTTT
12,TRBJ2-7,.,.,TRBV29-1,CSVETGSYEQYF,TGCAGCGTGGAAACAGGGTCCTACGAGCAGTACTTC
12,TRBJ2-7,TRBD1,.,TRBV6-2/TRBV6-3,CASRTGALEQYF,TGTGCCAGCAGGACAGGGGCGCTCGAGCAGTACTTC
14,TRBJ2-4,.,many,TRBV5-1,CASSPGQILDIQYF,TGCGCCAGCAGCCCCGGACAGATTCTGGACATTCAGTACTTC
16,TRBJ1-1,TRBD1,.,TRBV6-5,CASTRTGGGRYTEAFF,TGTGCCAGCACTCGGACAGGCGGGGGCCGATACACTGAAGCTTTCTTT
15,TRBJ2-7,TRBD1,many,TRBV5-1,CASSLVGQGSDEQYF,TGCGCCAGCAGCTTGGTTGGACAGGGTTCGGACGAGCAGTACTTC
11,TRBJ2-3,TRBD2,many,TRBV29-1,CSGGGTDTQYF,TGCAGCGGGGGGGGAACAGATACGCAGTATTTT
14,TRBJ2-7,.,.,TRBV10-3,CAIREQGRDYEQYF,TGTGCCATCAGGGAACAGGGTCGCGACTACGAGCAGTACTTC
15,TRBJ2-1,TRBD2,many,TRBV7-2,CASRPTSGRNDEQFF,TGTGCCAGCAGGCCGACTAGCGGGAGGAACGATGAGCAGTTCTTC
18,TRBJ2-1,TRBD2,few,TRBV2,CASRPGLAGQISYNEQFF,TGTGCCAGTAGACCGGGACTAGCGGGACAGATCTCCTACAATGAGCAGTTCTTC
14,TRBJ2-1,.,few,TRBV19,CASSTQSIYNEQFF,TGTGCCAGTAGTACACAGTCTATTTACAATGAGCAGTTCTTC
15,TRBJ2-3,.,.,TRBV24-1,CATGVAGASTDTQYF,TGTGCCACCGGCGTTGCGGGGGCAAGCACAGATACGCAGTATTTT
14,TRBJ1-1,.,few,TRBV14,CASSQIRGSTEAFF,TGTGCCAGCAGCCAAATAAGGGGGAGCACTGAAGCTTTCTTT
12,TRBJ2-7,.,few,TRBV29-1,CSVGASSYEQYF,TGCAGCGTTGGCGCGAGCTCCTACGAGCAGTACTTC
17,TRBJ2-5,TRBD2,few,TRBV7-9,CASSLGVSSGSWETQYF,TGTGCCAGCAGCTTAGGCGTTTCTAGCGGCTCTTGGGAGACCCAGTACTTC
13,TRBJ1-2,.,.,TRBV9,CASSPLSIYGYTF,TGTGCCAGCAGCCCCTTATCTATCTATGGCTACACCTTC
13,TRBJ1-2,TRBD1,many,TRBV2,CAARTGDSYGYTF,TGTGCCGCCAGGACAGGGGACTCCTATGGCTACACCTTC
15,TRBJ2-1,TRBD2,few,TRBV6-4,CASSAEAGAYNEQFF,TGTGCCAGCAGTGCCGAGGCGGGAGCCTACAATGAGCAGTTCTTC
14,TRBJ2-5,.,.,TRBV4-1,CASSLRPRGETQYF,TGCGCCAGCAGCCTCCGACCCCGAGGCGAGACCCAGTACTTC
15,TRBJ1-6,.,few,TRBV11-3,CASSLDQGYNSPLHF,TGTGCCAGCAGCTTAGATCAGGGGTATAATTCACCCCTCCACTTT
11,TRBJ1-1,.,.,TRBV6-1,CASSEDQKAFF,TGTGCCAGCAGTGAAGACCAGAAAGCTTTCTTT
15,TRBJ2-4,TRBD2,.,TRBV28,CASSWRGATKNIQYF,TGTGCCAGCAGTTGGCGGGGGGCGACCAAAAACATTCAGTACTTC
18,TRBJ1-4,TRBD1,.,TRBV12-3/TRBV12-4,CASNPPGQGGALGEKLFF,TGTGCCAGCAATCCCCCGGGACAGGGGGGAGCCCTTGGAGAAAAACTGTTTTTT
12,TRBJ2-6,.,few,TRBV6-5,CATQSGANVLTF,TGTGCCACCCAATCTGGGGCCAACGTCCTGACTTTC
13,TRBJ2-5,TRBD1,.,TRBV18,CASSLGQKETQYF,TGTGCCAGCTCACTGGGACAGAAGGAGACCCAGTACTTC
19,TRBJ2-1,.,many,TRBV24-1,CATSDLPLGGGGVYNEQFF,TGTGCCACCAGTGATTTGCCTCTCGGGGGCGGCGGGGTCTACAATGAGCAGTTCTTC
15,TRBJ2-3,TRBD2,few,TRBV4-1,CASSQSGGGTDTQYF,TGCGCCAGCAGCCAGAGTGGCGGGGGGACAGATACGCAGTATTTT
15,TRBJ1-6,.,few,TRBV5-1,CASSFDGSYNSPLHF,TGCGCCAGCAGCTTTGATGGCTCCTATAATTCACCCCTCCACTTT
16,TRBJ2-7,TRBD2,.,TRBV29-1,CSVEETSGLSSYEQYF,TGCAGCGTTGAGGAGACTAGCGGGTTGAGCTCCTACGAGCAGTACTTC